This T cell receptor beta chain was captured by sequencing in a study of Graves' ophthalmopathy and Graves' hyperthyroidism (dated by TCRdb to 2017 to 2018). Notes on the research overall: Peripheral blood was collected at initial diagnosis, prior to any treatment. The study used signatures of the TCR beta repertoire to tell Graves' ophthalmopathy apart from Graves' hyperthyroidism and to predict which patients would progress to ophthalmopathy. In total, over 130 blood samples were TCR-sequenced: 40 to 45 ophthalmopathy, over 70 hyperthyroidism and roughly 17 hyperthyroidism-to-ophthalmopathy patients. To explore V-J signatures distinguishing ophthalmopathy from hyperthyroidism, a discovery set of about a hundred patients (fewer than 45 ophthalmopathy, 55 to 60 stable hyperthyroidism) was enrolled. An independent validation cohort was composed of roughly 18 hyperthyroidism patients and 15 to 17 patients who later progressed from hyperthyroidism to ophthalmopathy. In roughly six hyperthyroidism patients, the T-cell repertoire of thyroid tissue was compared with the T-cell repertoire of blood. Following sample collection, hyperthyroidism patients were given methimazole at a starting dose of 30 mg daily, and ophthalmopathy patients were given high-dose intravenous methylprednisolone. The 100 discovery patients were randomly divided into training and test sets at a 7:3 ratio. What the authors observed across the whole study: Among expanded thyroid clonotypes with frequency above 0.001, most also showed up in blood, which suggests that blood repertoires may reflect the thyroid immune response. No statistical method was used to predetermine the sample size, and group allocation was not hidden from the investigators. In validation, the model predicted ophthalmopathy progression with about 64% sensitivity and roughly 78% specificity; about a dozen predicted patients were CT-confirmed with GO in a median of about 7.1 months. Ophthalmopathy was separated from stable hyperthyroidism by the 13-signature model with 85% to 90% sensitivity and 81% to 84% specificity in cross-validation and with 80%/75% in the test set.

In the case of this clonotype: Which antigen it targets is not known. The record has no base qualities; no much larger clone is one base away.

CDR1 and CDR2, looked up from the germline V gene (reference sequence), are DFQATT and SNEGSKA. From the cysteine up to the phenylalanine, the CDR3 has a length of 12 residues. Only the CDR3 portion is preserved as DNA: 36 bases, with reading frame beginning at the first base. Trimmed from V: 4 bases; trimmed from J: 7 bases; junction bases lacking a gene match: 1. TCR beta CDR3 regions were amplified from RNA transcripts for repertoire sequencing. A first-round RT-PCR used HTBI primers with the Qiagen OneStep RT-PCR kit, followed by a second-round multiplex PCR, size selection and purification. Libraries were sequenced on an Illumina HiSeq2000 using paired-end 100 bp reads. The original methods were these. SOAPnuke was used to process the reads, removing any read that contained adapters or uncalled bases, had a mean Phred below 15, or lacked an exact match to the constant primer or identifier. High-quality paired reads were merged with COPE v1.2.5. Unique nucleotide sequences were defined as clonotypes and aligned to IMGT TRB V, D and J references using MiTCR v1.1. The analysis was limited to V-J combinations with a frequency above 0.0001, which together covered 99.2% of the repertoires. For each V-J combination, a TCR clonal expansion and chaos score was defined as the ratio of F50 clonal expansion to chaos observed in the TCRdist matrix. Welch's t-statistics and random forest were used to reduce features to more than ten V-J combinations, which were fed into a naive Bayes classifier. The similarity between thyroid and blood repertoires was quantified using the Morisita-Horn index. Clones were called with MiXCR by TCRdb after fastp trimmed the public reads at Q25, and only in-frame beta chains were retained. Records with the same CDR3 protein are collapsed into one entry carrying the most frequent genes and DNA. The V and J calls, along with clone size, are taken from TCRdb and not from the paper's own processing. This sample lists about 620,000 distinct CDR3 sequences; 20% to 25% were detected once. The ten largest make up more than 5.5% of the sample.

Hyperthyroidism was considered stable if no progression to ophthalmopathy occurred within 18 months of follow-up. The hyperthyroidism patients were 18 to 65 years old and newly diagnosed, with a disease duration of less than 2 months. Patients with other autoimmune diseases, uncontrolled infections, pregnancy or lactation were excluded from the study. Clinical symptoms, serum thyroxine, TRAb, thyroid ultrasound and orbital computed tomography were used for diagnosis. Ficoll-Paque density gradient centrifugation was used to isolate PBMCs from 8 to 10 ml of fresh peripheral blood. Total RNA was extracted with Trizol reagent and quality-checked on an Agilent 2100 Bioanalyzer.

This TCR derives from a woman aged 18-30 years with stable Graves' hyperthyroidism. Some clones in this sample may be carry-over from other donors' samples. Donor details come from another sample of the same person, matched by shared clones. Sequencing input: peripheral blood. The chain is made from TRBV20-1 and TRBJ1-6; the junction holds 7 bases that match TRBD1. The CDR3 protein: CSAIRGNSPLHF. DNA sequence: TGCAGTGCTATCAGGGGGAATTCACCCCTCCACTTT.